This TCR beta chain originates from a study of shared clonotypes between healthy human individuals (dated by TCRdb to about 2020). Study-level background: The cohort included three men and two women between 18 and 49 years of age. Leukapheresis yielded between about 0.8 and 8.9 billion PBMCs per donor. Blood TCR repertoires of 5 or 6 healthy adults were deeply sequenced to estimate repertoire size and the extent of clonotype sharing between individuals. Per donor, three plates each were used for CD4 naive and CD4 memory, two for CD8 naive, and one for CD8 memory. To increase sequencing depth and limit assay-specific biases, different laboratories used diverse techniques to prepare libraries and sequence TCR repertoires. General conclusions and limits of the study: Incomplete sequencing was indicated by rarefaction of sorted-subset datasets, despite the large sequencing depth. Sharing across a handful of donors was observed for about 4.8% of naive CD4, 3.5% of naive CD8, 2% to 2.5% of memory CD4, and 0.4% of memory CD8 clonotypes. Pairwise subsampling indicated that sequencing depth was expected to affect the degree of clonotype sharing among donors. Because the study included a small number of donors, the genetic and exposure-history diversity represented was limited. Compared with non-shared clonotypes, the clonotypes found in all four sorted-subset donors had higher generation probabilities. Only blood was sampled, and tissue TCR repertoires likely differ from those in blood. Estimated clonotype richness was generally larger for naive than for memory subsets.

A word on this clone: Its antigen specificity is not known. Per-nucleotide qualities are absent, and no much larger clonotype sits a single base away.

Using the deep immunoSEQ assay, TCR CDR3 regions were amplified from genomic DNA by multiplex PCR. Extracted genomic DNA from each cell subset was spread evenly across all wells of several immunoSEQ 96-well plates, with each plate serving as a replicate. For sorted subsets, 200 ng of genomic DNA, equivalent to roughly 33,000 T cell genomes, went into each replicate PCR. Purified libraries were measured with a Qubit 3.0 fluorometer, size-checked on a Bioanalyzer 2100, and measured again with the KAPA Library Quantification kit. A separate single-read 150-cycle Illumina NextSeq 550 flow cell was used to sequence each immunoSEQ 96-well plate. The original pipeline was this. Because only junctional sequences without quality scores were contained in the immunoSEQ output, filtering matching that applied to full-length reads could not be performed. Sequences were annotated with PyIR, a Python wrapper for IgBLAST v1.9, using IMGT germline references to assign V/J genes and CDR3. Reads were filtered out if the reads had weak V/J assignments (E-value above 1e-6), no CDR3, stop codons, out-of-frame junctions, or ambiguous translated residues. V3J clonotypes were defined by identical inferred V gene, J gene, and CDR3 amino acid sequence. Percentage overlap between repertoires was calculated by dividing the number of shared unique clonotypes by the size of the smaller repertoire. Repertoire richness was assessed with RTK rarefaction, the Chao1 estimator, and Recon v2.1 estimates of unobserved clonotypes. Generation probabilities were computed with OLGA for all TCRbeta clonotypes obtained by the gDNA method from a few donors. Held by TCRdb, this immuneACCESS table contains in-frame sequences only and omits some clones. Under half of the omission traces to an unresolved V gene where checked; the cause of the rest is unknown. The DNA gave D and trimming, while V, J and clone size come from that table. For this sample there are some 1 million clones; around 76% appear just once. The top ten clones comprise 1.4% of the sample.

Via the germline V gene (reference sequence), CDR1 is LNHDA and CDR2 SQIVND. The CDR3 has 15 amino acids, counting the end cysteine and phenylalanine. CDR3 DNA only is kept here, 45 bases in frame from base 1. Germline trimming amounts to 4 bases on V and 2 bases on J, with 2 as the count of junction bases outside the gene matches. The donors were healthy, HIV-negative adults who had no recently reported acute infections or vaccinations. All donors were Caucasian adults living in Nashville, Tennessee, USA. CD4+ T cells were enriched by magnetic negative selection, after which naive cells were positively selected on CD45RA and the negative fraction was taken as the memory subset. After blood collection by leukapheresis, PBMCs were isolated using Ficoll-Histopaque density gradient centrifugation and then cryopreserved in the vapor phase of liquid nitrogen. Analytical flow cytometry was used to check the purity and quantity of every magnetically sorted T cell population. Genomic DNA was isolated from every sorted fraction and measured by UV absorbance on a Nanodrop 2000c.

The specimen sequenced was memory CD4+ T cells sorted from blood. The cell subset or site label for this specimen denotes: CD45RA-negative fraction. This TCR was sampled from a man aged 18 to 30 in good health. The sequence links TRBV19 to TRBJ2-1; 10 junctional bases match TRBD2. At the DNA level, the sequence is TGTGCCAGTAGTAGCGGACTAGCGGCCTACAATGAGCAGTTCTTC. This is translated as CASSSGLAAYNEQFF.